This T cell receptor (beta chain) was captured in a study of blood T cell repertoires in COVID-19. Turning to the study itself: From T cells, B-cell-depleted T cells, or PBMCs came the material, which was cDNA or gDNA.

Germline V gene lookup returns CDR1 GTSNPN and CDR2 SVGIG (reference sequence). CDR3 length equals 11 residues. V lost 4 bases, J lost 2 bases, and 6 bases lay in between. This clone was detected a few times. Data came from immunoSEQ multiplex PCR; TCRdb stores just in-frame clones and leaves some out. Of approximately 99,000 clones detected, roughly 88% appear once; the ten largest clones hold approximately 2%. The rearrangement joins TRBV30 to TRBJ2-7, with D unresolved. The sample comprised peripheral blood. The receptor comes from a man aged 50 or older with COVID-19, enrolled during active disease. DNA for the CDR3: TGTGCCTGGACTACCGCCTACGAGCAGTACTTC. Its translation: CAWTTAYEQYF.